This TCR beta chain is drawn from a study of cytomegalovirus exposure and HLA in healthy donors. General observations from the study: Reportedly, a later analysis found an Asian-associated ancestry cluster had fewer N-insertions than the approximately 700-donor mean. A later analysis showed that HLA-associated TCR beta chains had undergone more clonal expansion than equally common others. Reports state that TCR beta sequences accurately predicted most subjects' HLA-A and HLA-B alleles. By HLA locus, TCR association rates varied in a later analysis, with DRB1 showing the most and HLA-C the fewest.

In regard to this clone: Its target is unknown.

The CDR3 spans 12 residues. Between the trimmed V and J ends, which lost 2 bases and 7 bases, there was a span of 9 bases. Per germline, CDR1 GTSNPN and CDR2 SVGIG (reference sequence). PCR was performed using 60 Vbeta and 13 Jbeta primers. Using immunoSEQ multiplex PCR, the repertoire was profiled, and TCRdb retains in-frame clones only, with some absent. The top ten clones hold approximately 3% of a sample with about 54,000 clones, approximately 77% of them seen once. The sample consisted of PBMCs. The receptor's source is a woman aged 18-29 years in good health and CMV-seronegative. This sequence joins TRBV30 and TRBJ1-5, with D unresolved. The chain's CDR3 is CAWSPPRQPQHF. The CDR3 DNA sequence: TGTGCCTGGAGTCCCCCGCGCCAGCCCCAGCATTTT.